This T cell receptor (beta chain) was identified in a study of cytomegalovirus exposure and HLA in healthy donors. On the study more broadly: There were more than 350 genotyped donors. Of these, 75% to 85% fell in the genetic ancestry cluster associated with self-reported Caucasian donors. General study results and limits: Apart from CMV serostatus, no immune exposure information was available. A later analysis reportedly identified an Asian-associated ancestry cluster as carrying fewer N-insertions than the roughly 670-donor mean.

The CDR3 sequence is 18 residues long. Germline-derived CDR1 and CDR2 are SNHLY and FYNNEI. J lost 1 base, V lost 6 bases, and 12 bases had no gene match. The study ran its PCR with 60 Vbeta and 13 Jbeta primers. This table comes from immunoSEQ multiplex PCR, and its TCRdb copy is limited to in-frame clones, with some not included. This sample has about 150,000 clones, with approximately 75% found just once. Concerning this clone itself: The antigen is undetermined.

This chain uses TRBV2 with TRBJ1-5, with 10 bases that match TRBD1. Sequenced input: PBMCs. The TCR was taken from a male donor in good health and CMV-seronegative. CDR3 DNA: TGTGCCAGCAGAGGACAGGGGGGTTTGGGTAAGAGCAATCAGCCCCAGCATTTT. Amino acid sequence: CASRGQGGLGKSNQPQHF.